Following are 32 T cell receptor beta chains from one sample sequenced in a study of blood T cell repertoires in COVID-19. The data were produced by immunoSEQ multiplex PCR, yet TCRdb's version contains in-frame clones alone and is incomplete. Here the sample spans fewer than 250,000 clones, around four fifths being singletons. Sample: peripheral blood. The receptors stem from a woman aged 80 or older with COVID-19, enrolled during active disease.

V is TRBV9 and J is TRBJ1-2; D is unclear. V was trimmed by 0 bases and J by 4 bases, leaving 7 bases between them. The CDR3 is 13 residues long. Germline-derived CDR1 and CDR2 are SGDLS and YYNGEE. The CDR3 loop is CASSVDLSYGYTF. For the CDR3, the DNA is TGTGCCAGCAGCGTAGACCTCAGCTATGGCTACACCTTC.

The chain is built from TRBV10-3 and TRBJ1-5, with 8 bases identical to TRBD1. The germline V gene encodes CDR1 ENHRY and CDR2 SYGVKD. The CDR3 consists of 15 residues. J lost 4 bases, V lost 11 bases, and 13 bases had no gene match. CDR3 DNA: TGTGCCGCAGGGCCGGGACAGGCAACTAATCAGCCCCAGCATTTT. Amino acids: CAAGPGQATNQPQHF.

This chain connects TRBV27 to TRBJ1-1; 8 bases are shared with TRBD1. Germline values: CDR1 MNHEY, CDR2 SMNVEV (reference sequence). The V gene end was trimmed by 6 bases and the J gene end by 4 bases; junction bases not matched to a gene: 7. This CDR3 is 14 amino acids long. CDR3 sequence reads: CASSPRTGITEAFF. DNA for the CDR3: TGTGCCAGCAGCCCCCGGACAGGGATCACTGAAGCTTTCTTT.

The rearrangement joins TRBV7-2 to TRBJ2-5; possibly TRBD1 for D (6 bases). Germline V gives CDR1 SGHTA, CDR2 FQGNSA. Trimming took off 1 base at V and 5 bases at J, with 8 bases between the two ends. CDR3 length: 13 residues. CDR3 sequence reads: CASSLGQVETQYF. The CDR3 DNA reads TGTGCCAGCAGCTTAGGACAGGTCGAGACCCAGTACTTC.

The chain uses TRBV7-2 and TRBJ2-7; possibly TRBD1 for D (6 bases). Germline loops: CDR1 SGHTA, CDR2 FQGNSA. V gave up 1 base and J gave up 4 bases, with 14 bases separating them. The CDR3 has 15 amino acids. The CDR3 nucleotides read TGTGCCAGCAGCTTAGTGGGTAGACAGGTGTACGAGCAGTACTTC. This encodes CASSLVGRQVYEQYF.

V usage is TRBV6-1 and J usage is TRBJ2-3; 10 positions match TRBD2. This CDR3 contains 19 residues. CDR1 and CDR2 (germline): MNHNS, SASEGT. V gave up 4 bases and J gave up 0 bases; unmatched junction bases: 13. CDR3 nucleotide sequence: TGTGCCAGCAGTGCCACAACTAGCGGGGTTACCTCTAGCACAGATACGCAGTATTTT. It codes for CASSATTSGVTSSTDTQYF.

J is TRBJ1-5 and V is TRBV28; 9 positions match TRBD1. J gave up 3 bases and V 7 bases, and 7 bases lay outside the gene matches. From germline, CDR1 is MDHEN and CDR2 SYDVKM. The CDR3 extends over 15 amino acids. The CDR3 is CASTRDRAFNQPQHF. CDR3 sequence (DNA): TGTGCCAGCACCCGGGACAGGGCCTTCAATCAGCCCCAGCATTTT.

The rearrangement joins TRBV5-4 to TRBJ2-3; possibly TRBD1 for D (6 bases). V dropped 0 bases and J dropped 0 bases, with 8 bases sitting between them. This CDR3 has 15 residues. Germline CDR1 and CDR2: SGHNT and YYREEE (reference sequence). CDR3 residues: CASSLDRASTDTQYF. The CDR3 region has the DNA TGTGCCAGCAGCTTGGACAGGGCTAGCACAGATACGCAGTATTTT.

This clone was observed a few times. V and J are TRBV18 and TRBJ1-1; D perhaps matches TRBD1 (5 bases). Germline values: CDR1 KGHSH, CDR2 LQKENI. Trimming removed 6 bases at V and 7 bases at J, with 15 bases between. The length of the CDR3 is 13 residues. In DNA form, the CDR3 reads TGTGCCAGCTCGGGATCCAGGGAAAATGAAGCTTTCTTT. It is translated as CASSGSRENEAFF.

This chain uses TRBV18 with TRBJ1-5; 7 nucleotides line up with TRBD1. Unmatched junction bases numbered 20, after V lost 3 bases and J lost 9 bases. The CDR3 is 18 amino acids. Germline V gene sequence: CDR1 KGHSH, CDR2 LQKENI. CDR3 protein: CASSPTTPGQRDLMPQHF. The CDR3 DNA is TGTGCCAGCTCACCGACAACCCCGGGACAGAGGGATCTAATGCCCCAGCATTTT.

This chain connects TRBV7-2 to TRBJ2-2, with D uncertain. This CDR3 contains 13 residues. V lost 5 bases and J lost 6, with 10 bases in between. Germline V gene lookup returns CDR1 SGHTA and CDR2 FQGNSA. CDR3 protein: CASSHGLSGELFF. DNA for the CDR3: TGTGCCAGCAGCCACGGTTTGTCCGGGGAGCTGTTTTTT. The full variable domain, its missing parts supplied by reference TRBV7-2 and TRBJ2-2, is GAGVSQSPSNKVTEKGKDVELRCDPISGHTALYWYRQSLGQGLEFLIYFQGNSAPDKSGLPSDRFSAERTGGSVSTLTIQRTQQEDSAVYLCASSHGLSGELFFGEGSRLTVL.

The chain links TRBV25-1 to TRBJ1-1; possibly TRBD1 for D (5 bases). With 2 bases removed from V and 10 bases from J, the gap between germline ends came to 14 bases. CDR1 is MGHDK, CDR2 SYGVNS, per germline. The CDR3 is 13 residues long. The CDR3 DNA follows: TGTGCCAGCAGTGAACAGGGTAGGGGAATAGCTTTCTTT. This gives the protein CASSEQGRGIAFF.

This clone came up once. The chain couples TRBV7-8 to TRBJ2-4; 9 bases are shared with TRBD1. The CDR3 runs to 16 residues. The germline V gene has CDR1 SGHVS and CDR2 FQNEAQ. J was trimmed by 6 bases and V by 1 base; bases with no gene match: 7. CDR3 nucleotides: TGTGCCAGCAGCTTAGAACGCTCGGACAGGGGAAACATTCAGTACTTC. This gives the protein CASSLERSDRGNIQYF.

CDR3 nucleotides: TGTGCCTGGACCTTGGGGGCGGGAAACACCATATATTTT. Amino acids: CAWTLGAGNTIYF. The V call is TRBV30, the J call TRBJ1-3; a possible D gene is TRBD1 (6 bases). CDR1 and CDR2 (germline): GTSNPN, SVGIG (reference sequence). This CDR3 spans 13 amino acids. V was clipped by 4 bases and J by 4 bases, with 11 bases between them.

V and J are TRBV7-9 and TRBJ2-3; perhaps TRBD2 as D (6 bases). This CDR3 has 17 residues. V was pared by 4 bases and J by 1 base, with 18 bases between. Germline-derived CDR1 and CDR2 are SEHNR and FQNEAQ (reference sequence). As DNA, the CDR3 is TGTGCCAGCAGCTCCCAGACGGGGGACCTACGCACAGATACGCAGTATTTT. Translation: CASSSQTGDLRTDTQYF.

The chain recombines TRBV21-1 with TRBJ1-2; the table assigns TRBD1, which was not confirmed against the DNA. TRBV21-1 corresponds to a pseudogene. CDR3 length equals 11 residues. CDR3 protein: CRQGGIYGYTF. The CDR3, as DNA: TGTCGACAGGGTGGAATCTATGGCTACACCTTC.

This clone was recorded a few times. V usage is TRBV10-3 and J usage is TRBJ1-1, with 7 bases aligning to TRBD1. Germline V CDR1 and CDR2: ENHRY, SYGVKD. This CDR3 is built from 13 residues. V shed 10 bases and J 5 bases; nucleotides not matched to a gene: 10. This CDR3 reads CATVKGAKTEAFF. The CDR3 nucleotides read TGTGCCACCGTCAAGGGGGCAAAGACTGAAGCTTTCTTT.

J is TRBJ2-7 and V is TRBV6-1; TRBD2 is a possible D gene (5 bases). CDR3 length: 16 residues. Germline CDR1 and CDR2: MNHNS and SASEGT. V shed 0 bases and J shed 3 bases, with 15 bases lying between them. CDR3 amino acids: CASSEALTGVGYEQYF. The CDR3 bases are TGTGCCAGCAGTGAAGCTTTGACCGGGGTCGGCTACGAGCAGTACTTC.

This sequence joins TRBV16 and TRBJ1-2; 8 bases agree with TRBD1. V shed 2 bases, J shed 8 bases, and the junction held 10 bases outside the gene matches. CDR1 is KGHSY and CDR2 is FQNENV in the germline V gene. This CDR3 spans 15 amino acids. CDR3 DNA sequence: TGTGCCAGCAGCCAAGCCAGGGGGCCTCAGACGGGCTACACCTTC. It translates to CASSQARGPQTGYTF. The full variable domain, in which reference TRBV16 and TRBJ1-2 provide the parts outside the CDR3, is GEEVAQTPKHLVRGEGQKAKLYCAPIKGHSYVFWYQQVLKNEFKFLISFQNENVFDETGMPKERFSAKCLPNSPCSLEIQATKLEDSAVYFCASSQARGPQTGYTFGSGTRLTVV.

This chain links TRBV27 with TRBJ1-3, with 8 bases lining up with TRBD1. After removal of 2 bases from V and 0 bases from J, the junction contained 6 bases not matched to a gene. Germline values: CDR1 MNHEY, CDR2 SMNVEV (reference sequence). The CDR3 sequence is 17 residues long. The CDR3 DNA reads TGTGCCAGCAGTTTAGGACAGGGCCCCTACTCTGGAAACACCATATATTTT. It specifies CASSLGQGPYSGNTIYF.

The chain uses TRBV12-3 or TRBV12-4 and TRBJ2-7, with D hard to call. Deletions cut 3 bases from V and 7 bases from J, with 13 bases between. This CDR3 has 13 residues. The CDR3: CASSFGAQTEQYF. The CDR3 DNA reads TGTGCCAGCAGTTTCGGAGCTCAAACGGAGCAGTACTTC.

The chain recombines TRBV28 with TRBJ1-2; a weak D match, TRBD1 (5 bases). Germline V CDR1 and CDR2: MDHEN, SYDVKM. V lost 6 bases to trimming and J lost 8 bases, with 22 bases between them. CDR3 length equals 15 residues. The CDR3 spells CASRGSGKGEEGYTF. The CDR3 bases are TGTGCCAGCAGGGGCTCTGGGAAAGGGGAGGAAGGCTACACCTTC.

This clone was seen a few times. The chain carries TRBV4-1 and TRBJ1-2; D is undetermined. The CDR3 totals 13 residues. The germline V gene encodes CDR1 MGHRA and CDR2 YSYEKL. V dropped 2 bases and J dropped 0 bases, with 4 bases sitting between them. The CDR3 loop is CASSQQSNYGYTF. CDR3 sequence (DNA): TGCGCCAGCAGCCAACAGTCTAACTATGGCTACACCTTC.

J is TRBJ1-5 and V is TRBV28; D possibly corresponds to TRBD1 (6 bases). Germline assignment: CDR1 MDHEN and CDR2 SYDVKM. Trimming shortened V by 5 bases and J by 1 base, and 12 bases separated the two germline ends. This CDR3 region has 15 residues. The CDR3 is CASSRGGTSNQPQHF. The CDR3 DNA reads TGTGCCAGCAGTCGGGGAGGGACAAGCAATCAGCCCCAGCATTTT.

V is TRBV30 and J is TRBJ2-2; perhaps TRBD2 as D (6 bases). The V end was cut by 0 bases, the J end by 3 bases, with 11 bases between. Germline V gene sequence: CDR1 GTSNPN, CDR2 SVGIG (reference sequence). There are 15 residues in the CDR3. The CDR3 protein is CAWSVPTRDTGELFF. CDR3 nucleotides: TGTGCCTGGAGTGTACCGACTAGAGACACCGGGGAGCTGTTTTTT.

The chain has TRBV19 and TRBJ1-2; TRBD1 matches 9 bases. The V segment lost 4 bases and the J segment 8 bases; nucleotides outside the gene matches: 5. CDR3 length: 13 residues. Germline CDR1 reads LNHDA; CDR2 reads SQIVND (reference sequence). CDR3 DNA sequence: TGTGCCAGTAGTACCACAGGGGGCGGCGGCTACACCTTC. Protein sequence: CASSTTGGGGYTF.

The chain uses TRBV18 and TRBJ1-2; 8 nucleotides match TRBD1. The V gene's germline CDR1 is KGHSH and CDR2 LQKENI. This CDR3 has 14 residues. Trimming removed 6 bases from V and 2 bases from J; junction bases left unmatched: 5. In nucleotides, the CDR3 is TGTGCCAGCTCGGCAGGGGGCGCAAACTATGGCTACACCTTC. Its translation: CASSAGGANYGYTF. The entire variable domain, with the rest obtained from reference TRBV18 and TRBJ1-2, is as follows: NAGVMQNPRHLVRRRGQEARLRCSPMKGHSHVYWYRQLPEEGLKFMVYLQKENIIDESGMPKERFSAEFPKEGPSILRIQQVVRGDSAAYFCASSAGGANYGYTFGSGTRLTVV.

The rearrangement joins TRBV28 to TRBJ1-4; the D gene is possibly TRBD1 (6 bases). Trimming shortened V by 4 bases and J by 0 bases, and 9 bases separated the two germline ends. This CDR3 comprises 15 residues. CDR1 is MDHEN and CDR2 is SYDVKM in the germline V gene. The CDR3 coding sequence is TGTGCCAGCAGTTCCGACAGGTCAACTAATGAAAAACTGTTTTTT. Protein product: CASSSDRSTNEKLFF.

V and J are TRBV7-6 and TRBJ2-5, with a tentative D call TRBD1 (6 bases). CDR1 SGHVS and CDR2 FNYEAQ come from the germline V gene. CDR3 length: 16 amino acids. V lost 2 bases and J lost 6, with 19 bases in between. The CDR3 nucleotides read TGTGCCAGCAGCTTAACGGCGTCAGGGGTGCGGAAGACCCAGTACTTC. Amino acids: CASSLTASGVRKTQYF.

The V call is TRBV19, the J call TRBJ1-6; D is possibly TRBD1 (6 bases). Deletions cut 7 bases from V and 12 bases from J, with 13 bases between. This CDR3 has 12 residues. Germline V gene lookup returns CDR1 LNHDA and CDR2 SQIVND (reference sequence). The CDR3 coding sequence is TGTGCCAGTAAGAAAGGGGGGGAACCCCTCCACTTT. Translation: CASKKGGEPLHF. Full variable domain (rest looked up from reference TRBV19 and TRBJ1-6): DGGITQSPKYLFRKEGQNVTLSCEQNLNHDAMYWYRQDPGQGLRLIYYSQIVNDFQKGDIAEGYSVSREKKESFPLTVTSAQKNPTAFYLCASKKGGEPLHFGNGTRLTVT.

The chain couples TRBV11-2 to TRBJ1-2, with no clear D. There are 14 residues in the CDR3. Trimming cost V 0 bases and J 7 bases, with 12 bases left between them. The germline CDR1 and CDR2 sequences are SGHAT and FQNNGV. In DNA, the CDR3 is TGTGCCAGCAGCTTAGATCCGGAGGGAGCTGGCTACACCTTC. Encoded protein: CASSLDPEGAGYTF.

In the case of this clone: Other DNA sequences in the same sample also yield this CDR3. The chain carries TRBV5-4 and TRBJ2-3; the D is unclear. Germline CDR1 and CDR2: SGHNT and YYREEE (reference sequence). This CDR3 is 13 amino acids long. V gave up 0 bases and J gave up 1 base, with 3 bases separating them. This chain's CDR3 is CASSLAGTDTQYF. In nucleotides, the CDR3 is TGTGCCAGCAGCTTGGCGGGCACAGATACGCAGTATTTT.